The 4 T cell receptor beta chains below were found in one sample sequenced in a study of blood T cells in healthy people across ages (dated by TCRdb to about 2015). The library was prepared using 5' RACE. The instrument given in TCRdb is Illumina HiSeq 2500. The second PCR ran for roughly 7 to 11 cycles and used a J-beta primer mix along with a sample-barcoded 5' primer. TCRdb took the public reads, trimmed them with fastp at Q25, ran MiXCR for clone calling and kept in-frame beta chains. Rows with a matching CDR3 protein are joined into one entry that keeps the most common DNA and genes. This sample has 450,000 to 600,000 distinct CDR3 sequences in its table, and roughly a quarter of those were observed once. The ten top clones hold approximately 4% of the sample. A further study also used this sample, focusing on T cells of mothers and their children.

Sequencing was performed on blood. Source of these receptors: a boy aged 2 to 9 in good health.

The chain couples TRBV12-3 or TRBV12-4 to TRBJ1-1; D is uncertain. Trimming stripped 6 bases from V and 4 bases from J, with 9 bases between. This CDR3 is 12 amino acids long. The CDR3 nucleotides read TGTGCCAGCAGGCGGCAGGTCACTGAAGCTTTCTTT. Residues: CASRRQVTEAFF.

The gene calls are TRBV6-2 or TRBV6-3 and TRBJ2-4, with D possibly matching TRBD2 (6 bases). The CDR3 has 10 amino acids. Germline CDR1 reads MNHEY; CDR2 reads SVGEGT. V gave up 6 bases and J gave up 16 bases, with 13 bases separating them. CDR3 in DNA: TGTGCCAGCAGCAGGGACTGGCCATACTTC. Translating gives CASSRDWPYF.

This chain connects TRBV6-2 or TRBV6-3 to TRBJ2-2; D could derive from TRBD1 or TRBD2 (5 bases each). The V end was cut by 4 bases, the J end by 11 bases, with 17 bases between. The germline V gene encodes CDR1 MNHEY and CDR2 SVGEGT. The CDR3 is 14 residues long. The CDR3 sequence is CASSSAGTQRELFF. The CDR3 nucleotides read TGTGCCAGCAGTTCCGCCGGGACCCAGCGTGAGCTGTTTTTT.

The chain uses TRBV2 and TRBJ2-1; 7 nucleotides align to TRBD2. V was pared by 3 bases and J by 7 bases, with 6 bases of the junction left unmatched. This CDR3 spans 14 amino acids. The V gene's germline CDR1 is SNHLY and CDR2 FYNNEI. The DNA of the CDR3 is TGTGCCAGCAGTGAGGCGGGAGCCTGGAATGAGCAGTTCTTC. Protein sequence: CASSEAGAWNEQFF. Looking up the rest from reference TRBV2 and TRBJ2-1 gives the full variable domain: EPEVTQTPSHQVTQMGQEVILRCVPISNHLYFYWYRQILGQKVEFLVSFYNNEISEKSEIFDDQFSVERPDGSNFTLKIRSTKLEDSAMYFCASSEAGAWNEQFFGPGTRLTVL.